The 2 T cell receptor beta chains in this list originate from one sample, sequenced in a study of OX40 agonist ivuxolimab in advanced cancers. Sequencing was performed with immunoSEQ multiplex PCR; in TCRdb, only in-frame clones are kept and a portion is missing. In the table there are tens of thousands of clones, about 93% of which are singletons. The sample in question was CD4+ or CD8+ T cells sorted from blood, obtained in a trial of the OX40 agonist ivuxolimab. These receptor sequences come from an adult with an advanced solid tumor such as melanoma, head and neck, liver or kidney cancer.

V is TRBV28 and J is TRBJ1-5; 8 bases align to TRBD1. Germline V gives CDR1 MDHEN, CDR2 SYDVKM. CDR3 length: 14 amino acids. The junction had 4 bases not matched to a gene; V was cut back by 8 bases and J by 1 base. The CDR3, as DNA: TGTGCCAGCTTACAGGGGGTAAGCAATCAGCCCCAGCATTTT. Residues: CASLQGVSNQPQHF.

This sequence joins TRBV5-1 and TRBJ2-2; a possible D gene is TRBD1 (5 bases). Per the germline V gene, CDR1 is SGHRS and CDR2 is YFSETQ. V was clipped by 0 bases and J by 5 bases, with 17 bases between them. CDR3 size: 17 residues. Written as DNA, the CDR3 is TGCGCCAGCAGCTTGGAAGGACAATCTTCGACAACCGGGGAGCTGTTTTTT. It is translated as CASSLEGQSSTTGELFF.